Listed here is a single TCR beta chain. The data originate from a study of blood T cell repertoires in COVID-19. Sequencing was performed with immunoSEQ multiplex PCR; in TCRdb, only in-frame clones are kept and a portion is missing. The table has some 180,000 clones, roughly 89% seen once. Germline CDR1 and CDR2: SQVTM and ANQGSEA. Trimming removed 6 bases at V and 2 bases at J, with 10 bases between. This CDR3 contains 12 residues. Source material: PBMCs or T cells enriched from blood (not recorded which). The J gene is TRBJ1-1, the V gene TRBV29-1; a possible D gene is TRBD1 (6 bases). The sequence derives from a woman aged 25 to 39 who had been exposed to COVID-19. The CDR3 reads CSVRQANTEAFF. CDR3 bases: TGCAGCGTGAGACAGGCTAACACTGAAGCTTTCTTT.